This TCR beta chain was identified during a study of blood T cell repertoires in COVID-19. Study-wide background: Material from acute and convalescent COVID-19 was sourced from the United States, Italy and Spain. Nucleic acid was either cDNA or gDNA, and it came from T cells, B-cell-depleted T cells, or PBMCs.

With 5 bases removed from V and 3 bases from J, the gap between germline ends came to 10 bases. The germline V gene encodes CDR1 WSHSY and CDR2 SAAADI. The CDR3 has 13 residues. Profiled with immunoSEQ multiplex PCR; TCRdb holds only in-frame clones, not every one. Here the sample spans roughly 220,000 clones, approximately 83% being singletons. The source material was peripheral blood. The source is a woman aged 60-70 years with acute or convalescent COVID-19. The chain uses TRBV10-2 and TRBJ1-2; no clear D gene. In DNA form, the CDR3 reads TGCGCCAGCAGTCCGCCAACAGACTATGGCTACACCTTC. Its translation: CASSPPTDYGYTF.